The 20 T cell receptor beta chains given below trace back to one sample, sequenced in a study of CD8 T cells in ankylosing spondylitis. Findings of the study overall: A TCR beta motif made of fewer than ten highly homologous variants seemed typical of ankylosing spondylitis blood.

These receptors lack a known antigen. TCRdb recomputed calls from the 5' RACE reads with MiXCR, one row per CDR3 protein. In the table there are fewer than 750,000 distinct CDR3 sequences, over 15% of which are singletons. The specimen was blood, either unsorted or a sorted T cell fraction (not recorded which). The receptors come from a male donor with ankylosing spondylitis.

This clonotype was found many times. The V call is TRBV11-2, the J call TRBJ2-3; 9 bases match TRBD1. The CDR3 spans 16 residues. Germline-derived CDR1 and CDR2 are SGHAT and FQNNGV. J gave up 3 bases and V 4 bases, and 8 bases lay outside the gene matches. CDR3 sequence: CASSSRSGQGTDTQYF. CDR3 in DNA: TGTGCCAGCAGCTCCCGGTCGGGACAGGGAACAGATACGCAGTATTTT.

This clonotype was recorded a few times. The chain is built from TRBV7-9 and TRBJ1-2, with 10 bases lining up with TRBD1. The trim removed 6 bases at V and 8 bases at J, leaving 6 bases unmatched. CDR3 length: 13 residues. CDR1 SEHNR and CDR2 FQNEAQ come from the germline V gene (reference sequence). This chain's CDR3 is CASSGGTGDGYTF. The DNA of the CDR3 is TGTGCCAGCAGTGGCGGGACAGGGGACGGCTACACCTTC.

The chain recombines TRBV21-1 with TRBJ2-7; the table's D call TRBD2 went unverified against the DNA. TRBV21-1 is a known pseudogene. This CDR3 spans 15 amino acids. CDR3 DNA: TGTGCCAGCAGCATTGGGGTGAGACTAGGCTACGAGCAGTACTTC. It encodes CASSIGVRLGYEQYF.

The chain uses TRBV5-1 and TRBJ2-2; D is uncertain. This CDR3 region has 15 residues. V lost 4 bases and J 1 base, leaving 11 bases between the germline ends. CDR1 and CDR2 (germline): SGHRS, YFSETQ. The CDR3 spells CASSRVAENTGELFF. The DNA of the CDR3 is TGCGCCAGCAGCCGAGTAGCCGAGAACACCGGGGAGCTGTTTTTT.

This clonotype was seen more than once but under ten times. The J gene is TRBJ1-2, the V gene TRBV3-1, with D hard to call. Germline V gene data show CDR1 as LGHDT and CDR2 as YNNKEL (reference sequence). This CDR3 contains 12 residues. V was clipped by 2 bases and J by 5 bases, with 6 bases between them. The DNA of the CDR3 is TGTGCCAGCAGCCAATTGGGGTATGGCTACACCTTC. Translating gives CASSQLGYGYTF. The full variable domain, in which reference TRBV3-1 and TRBJ1-2 provide the parts outside the CDR3, is DTAVSQTPKYLVTQMGNDKSIKCEQNLGHDTMYWYKQDSKKFLKIMFSYNNKELIINETVPNRFSPKSPDKAHLNLHINSLELGDSAVYFCASSQLGYGYTFGSGTRLTVV.

A few counts support this clonotype. The chain recombines TRBV4-1 with TRBJ2-7; 7 nucleotides align to TRBD1. CDR1 and CDR2 from the germline V gene are MGHRA and YSYEKL. V shed 4 bases, J shed 6 bases, and the junction held 12 bases outside the gene matches. The length of the CDR3 is 15 residues. CDR3 bases: TGCGCCAGCAGCCTCTACACAGGGGCACGGGGCGAGCAGTACTTC. It specifies CASSLYTGARGEQYF.

This clonotype was observed a few times. The rearrangement uses TRBV10-2 and TRBJ1-5; D is undetermined. Germline CDR1 reads WSHSY; CDR2 reads SAAADI. CDR3 length: 13 amino acids. The germline V and J ends were trimmed by 3 bases and 4 bases, with 7 bases remaining between them. CDR3 residues: CASSETENQPQHF. The CDR3 DNA reads TGCGCCAGCAGTGAAACAGAGAATCAGCCCCAGCATTTT.

This clonotype was recorded at least ten times. V usage is TRBV12-3 or TRBV12-4 and J usage is TRBJ2-3; D remains ambiguous. Trimming removed 6 bases at V and 0 bases at J, with 13 bases between. The CDR3 extends over 15 amino acids. Written as DNA, the CDR3 is TGTGCCAGCAGGGCTTCCCATGCTAGCACAGATACGCAGTATTTT. Translated, it gives CASRASHASTDTQYF.

V and J are TRBV5-4 and TRBJ2-1, with D unclear. Germline-derived CDR1 and CDR2 are SGHNT and YYREEE (reference sequence). Trimming pared 3 bases from V and 9 bases from J, leaving 13 bases between. CDR3 length: 13 residues. The CDR3 DNA sequence: TGTGCCAGCAGCTCTGAGTTGGTCGGTGAGCAGTTCTTC. Protein: CASSSELVGEQFF.

The chain recombines TRBV20-1 with TRBJ2-1; unclear D gene. This CDR3 is 16 amino acids long. Per germline, CDR1 DFQATT and CDR2 SNEGSKA (reference sequence). Trimming took off 0 bases at V and 0 bases at J, with 12 bases between the two ends. CDR3 loop: CSARDLWVSSYNEQFF. The CDR3 DNA reads TGCAGTGCTAGAGATCTCTGGGTCAGCTCCTACAATGAGCAGTTCTTC.

This clonotype has just a few counts. The chain uses TRBV7-2 and TRBJ2-7; a possible D gene is TRBD2 (5 bases). V was cut by 8 bases and J by 6 bases, with 20 bases left in between. Germline loops: CDR1 SGHTA, CDR2 FQGNSA. The CDR3 sequence is 14 residues long. CDR3 in amino acids: CASVSFGGVGEQYF. CDR3 DNA sequence: TGTGCCAGCGTTTCCTTCGGAGGTGTGGGCGAGCAGTACTTC.

This clonotype has a handful of counts. This chain's CDR3 is CASSSLLGRDEQFF. CDR3 DNA: TGTGCCAGCAGCTCACTACTGGGGCGAGATGAGCAGTTCTTC. The J gene is TRBJ2-1, the V gene TRBV7-9, with a tentative D call TRBD1 (5 bases). Germline CDR1 SEHNR, CDR2 FQNEAQ (reference sequence). Trimming left V 4 bases short and J 8 bases short, with 15 bases between. The CDR3 spans 14 residues.

The chain is built from TRBV5-1 and TRBJ2-2, with TRBD2 as a possible D gene (5 bases). Looked up from germline, CDR1 is SGHRS and CDR2 is YFSETQ. Trimming took 1 base from V and 0 from J, leaving 10 bases between them. This CDR3 comprises 16 residues. CDR3: CASSLSRETNTGELFF. DNA for the CDR3: TGCGCCAGCAGCTTGAGTCGGGAAACGAACACCGGGGAGCTGTTTTTT.

This clonotype turned up a few times. The genes are TRBV5-1 and TRBJ2-5, with 8 bases fitting TRBD1. The CDR3 runs to 13 residues. CDR1 and CDR2 from the germline V gene are SGHRS and YFSETQ. After removal of 7 bases from V and 5 bases from J, the junction contained 7 bases not matched to a gene. The DNA of the CDR3 is TGCGCCAGCGCTGCGGGACAGGAGGAGACCCAGTACTTC. Translated: CASAAGQEETQYF.

This clonotype appeared a few times. The chain uses TRBV28 and TRBJ1-5; D might be TRBD1 (5 bases). V lost 3 bases and J lost 0, with 9 bases in between. This CDR3 region has 15 residues. CDR1 and CDR2 (germline): MDHEN, SYDVKM. CDR3 bases: TGTGCCAGCAGTTTTAGGGGTTATAGCAATCAGCCCCAGCATTTT. This gives the protein CASSFRGYSNQPQHF.

J is TRBJ2-4 and V is TRBV20-1, with D perhaps TRBD2 (5 bases). The V end lost 0 bases, the J end lost 4 bases, and 10 bases lay between the germline ends. CDR1 and CDR2 from the germline V gene are DFQATT and SNEGSKA (reference sequence). The CDR3 is made up of 14 amino acids. CDR3 sequence: CSARDRGRKNIQYF. The CDR3 nucleotides are TGCAGTGCTAGAGATCGGGGAAGGAAAAACATTCAGTACTTC.

The chain recombines TRBV15 with TRBJ1-5; D not resolved. Trimming took 4 bases from V and 4 from J, leaving 8 bases between them. Germline V gene lookup returns CDR1 LNHNV and CDR2 YYDKDF (reference sequence). The length of the CDR3 is 13 residues. The CDR3 DNA sequence: TGTGCCACCAGCACGTCGGCGAATCAGCCCCAGCATTTT. This gives the protein CATSTSANQPQHF. The full variable domain, completed using reference TRBV15 and TRBJ1-5, is DAMVIQNPRYQVTQFGKPVTLSCSQTLNHNVMYWYQQKSSQAPKLLFHYYDKDFNNEADTPDNFQSRRPNTSFCFLDIRSPGLGDTAMYLCATSTSANQPQHFGDGTRLSIL.

This clonotype was recorded at least ten times. The chain uses TRBV4-1 and TRBJ2-7, with a tentative D call TRBD2 (7 bases). This CDR3 region has 15 residues. V was shortened by 0 bases and J by 2 bases, with 11 bases between the two germline ends. CDR1 and CDR2 (germline): MGHRA, YSYEKL. CDR3 DNA: TGCGCCAGCAGCCAAGATCGGGGGGCAACCTACGAGCAGTACTTC. Its translation is CASSQDRGATYEQYF.

The rearrangement joins TRBV4-1 to TRBJ2-1; D is possibly TRBD2 (5 bases). The CDR3 length is 17 residues. Germline V CDR1 and CDR2: MGHRA, YSYEKL. Trimming pared 0 bases from V and 8 bases from J, leaving 20 bases between. The CDR3: CASSQDPPNGNKHEQFF. Written as DNA, the CDR3 is TGCGCCAGCAGCCAAGACCCGCCCAACGGGAATAAACATGAGCAGTTCTTC.

The gene calls are TRBV3-1 and TRBJ2-1, with TRBD2 matching 8 bases. Germline V gene data show CDR1 as LGHDT and CDR2 as YNNKEL (reference sequence). Trimming cost V 2 bases and J 0 bases; bases outside gene matches: 15. The CDR3 is made up of 20 amino acids. The CDR3 coding sequence is TGTGCCAGCAGCCAACCCCCGCTAGCGGGTAGGGGGAGCTCCTACAATGAGCAGTTCTTC. Its translation: CASSQPPLAGRGSSYNEQFF.